The 19 T cell receptor beta chains below all came from one sample that was sequenced in a study of blood T cell repertoires in COVID-19. Profiling relied on immunoSEQ multiplex PCR, and the TCRdb table lists in-frame clones only, not all of them. The sample lists around 230,000 clones; about 79% were seen once. The sequenced sample consisted of peripheral blood. These TCRs come from an elderly woman with acute or convalescent COVID-19.

The genes are TRBV5-1 and TRBJ2-4; 7 nucleotides match TRBD1. Germline V gene lookup returns CDR1 SGHRS and CDR2 YFSETQ. V dropped 0 bases and J dropped 1; count of bases not matched to a gene: 7. This CDR3 region has 17 residues. The CDR3 here is CASSLATLTGAKNIQYF. The CDR3 coding sequence is TGCGCCAGCAGCTTGGCCACCTTGACAGGGGCCAAAAACATTCAGTACTTC.

The rearrangement uses TRBV5-1 and TRBJ2-5; 7 positions agree with TRBD1. The germline V gene encodes CDR1 SGHRS and CDR2 YFSETQ. Unmatched junction bases numbered 8, after V lost 4 bases and J lost 5 bases. The CDR3 sequence is 14 residues long. The CDR3 DNA sequence: TGCGCCAGCAGCGTGACAGGGCTTTTGGAGACCCAGTACTTC. Translation: CASSVTGLLETQYF.

The gene calls are TRBV30 and TRBJ1-5; 8 bases align to TRBD1. Unmatched junction bases numbered 6, after V lost 0 bases and J lost 2 bases. The CDR3 extends over 16 amino acids. Germline CDR1 is GTSNPN and CDR2 is SVGIG (reference sequence). The CDR3 loop reads CAWSVRRGQGNQPQHF. The DNA of the CDR3 is TGTGCCTGGAGTGTAAGAAGGGGACAGGGCAATCAGCCCCAGCATTTT.

The chain employs TRBV18 and TRBJ1-5; 12 bases match TRBD1. CDR1 is KGHSH and CDR2 is LQKENI in the germline V gene. The junction had 7 bases not matched to a gene; V was cut back by 3 bases and J by 4 bases. The CDR3 has 17 amino acids. CDR3 DNA: TGTGCCAGCTCACCTCGGGACAGGGGGCGCGGAAATCAGCCCCAGCATTTT. Translating it yields CASSPRDRGRGNQPQHF. Supplemented by reference TRBV18 and TRBJ1-5, the full variable domain reads NAGVMQNPRHLVRRRGQEARLRCSPMKGHSHVYWYRQLPEEGLKFMVYLQKENIIDESGMPKERFSAEFPKEGPSILRIQQVVRGDSAAYFCASSPRDRGRGNQPQHFGDGTRLSIL.

V is TRBV2 and J is TRBJ1-5; D not resolved. This CDR3 has 13 amino acids. CDR1 SNHLY and CDR2 FYNNEI come from the germline V gene. Trimming removed 6 bases from V and 6 bases from J, with 12 bases in between. The CDR3 loop reads CASRDSGGQPQHF. Written as DNA, the CDR3 is TGTGCCAGCAGGGACTCCGGAGGTCAGCCCCAGCATTTT.

The rearrangement uses TRBV2 and TRBJ1-1; 8 bases are a match to TRBD1. The length of the CDR3 is 15 residues. The germline V gene encodes CDR1 SNHLY and CDR2 FYNNEI. V dropped 3 bases and J dropped 5; count of bases not matched to a gene: 8. CDR3 region: CASSDGGQGTTEAFF. CDR3 sequence (DNA): TGTGCCAGCAGTGATGGTGGACAGGGCACTACTGAAGCTTTCTTT.

The genes are TRBV3-1 (or the pseudogene TRBV3-2) and TRBJ2-3, with 13 bases aligning to TRBD2. Per germline, CDR1 LGHDT and CDR2 YNNKEL (reference sequence). With V trimmed by 3 bases and J by 1 base, 4 bases remained unmatched. CDR3 size: 17 residues. This chain's CDR3 is CASSQTSGGLRTDTQYF. As DNA, the CDR3 is TGTGCCAGCAGCCAGACTAGCGGGGGGTTGCGCACAGATACGCAGTATTTT.

The J gene is TRBJ2-7, the V gene TRBV19, with TRBD1 as a possible D gene (6 bases). The CDR3 totals 17 residues. Per the germline V gene, CDR1 is LNHDA and CDR2 is SQIVND (reference sequence). V was trimmed by 4 bases and J by 0 bases, leaving 19 bases between them. The CDR3 coding sequence is TGTGCCAGTAGTAACTTACCGGGACATTCATCCTCCTACGAGCAGTACTTC. Amino acids: CASSNLPGHSSSYEQYF.

V gene TRBV7-9 combines with J gene TRBJ1-4, with D unclear. Germline V CDR1 and CDR2: SEHNR, FQNEAQ (reference sequence). Trimming took off 1 base at V and 8 bases at J, with 14 bases between the two ends. This CDR3 has 15 residues. The CDR3: CASSLDLVEREKLFF. The CDR3 bases are TGTGCCAGCAGCTTAGATCTGGTCGAGAGGGAAAAACTGTTTTTT.

The chain links TRBV5-4 to TRBJ1-2; D uncertain. The CDR3 has 15 residues. The V gene's germline CDR1 is SGHNT and CDR2 YYREEE (reference sequence). With 0 bases removed from V and 9 bases from J, the gap between germline ends came to 18 bases. CDR3 in DNA: TGTGCCAGCAGCTTGGATGGTCGGGTCGCAATGCGCTACACCTTC. Its protein product is CASSLDGRVAMRYTF.

This sequence joins TRBV9 and TRBJ2-2; maybe TRBD1 (6 bases). V lost 4 bases to trimming and J lost 2 bases, with 15 bases between them. This CDR3 has 16 residues. The V gene's germline CDR1 is SGDLS and CDR2 YYNGEE. In nucleotides, the CDR3 is TGTGCCAGCAGCCCTCACGCAGGGGCCAACACCGGGGAGCTGTTTTTT. It codes for CASSPHAGANTGELFF.

The chain has TRBV2 and TRBJ1-1; D remains unclear. Germline V gene sequence: CDR1 SNHLY, CDR2 FYNNEI. Trimming removed 10 bases at V and 4 bases at J, with 10 bases between. CDR3 length equals 11 residues. CDR3 nucleotide sequence: TGTGCCAATTCAATGGCCACTGAAGCTTTCTTT. Encoded protein: CANSMATEAFF.

The chain combines TRBV19 with TRBJ1-1; 8 nucleotides line up with TRBD1. V shed 4 bases, J shed 5 bases, and the junction held 9 bases outside the gene matches. Per the germline V gene, CDR1 is LNHDA and CDR2 is SQIVND (reference sequence). This CDR3 contains 15 residues. CDR3 DNA: TGTGCCAGTAGTAACCCCGGGACAGGTTGGACTGAAGCTTTCTTT. As protein: CASSNPGTGWTEAFF.

The DNA for the CDR3 is TGCGCCAGCAGCCAGCTCCCGACAGGGGGCGGGCCCAAAAACATTCAGTACTTC. The encoded protein is CASSQLPTGGGPKNIQYF. V is TRBV4-1 and J is TRBJ2-4; 10 bases are shared with TRBD1. J was trimmed by 2 bases and V by 3 bases; bases with no gene match: 10. The CDR3 loop spans 18 amino acids. Germline CDR1 is MGHRA and CDR2 is YSYEKL.

This clone showed up just a few times. Distinct nucleotide sequences in the sample also encode this CDR3. This chain joins TRBV5-1 and TRBJ1-1, with 8 nucleotides matching TRBD1. With V trimmed by 3 bases and J by 2 bases, 3 bases remained unmatched. The CDR3 has 14 amino acids. The germline V gene encodes CDR1 SGHRS and CDR2 YFSETQ. In DNA, the CDR3 is TGCGCCAGCAGCTCACAGGGGGGTAACACTGAAGCTTTCTTT. It yields the protein CASSSQGGNTEAFF.

The CDR3 nucleotides are TGTGCCAGCAGGCGGGGGGAGGCGGCGAACACTGAAGCTTTCTTT. It translates to CASRRGEAANTEAFF. The J gene is TRBJ1-1, the V gene TRBV6-5; the D gene is possibly TRBD1 (5 bases). The CDR3 has 15 residues. Deletions cut 6 bases from V and 1 base from J, with 15 bases between. CDR1 MNHEY and CDR2 SVGAGI come from the germline V gene.

V is TRBV7-2 and J is TRBJ2-7; 9 bases map to TRBD1. The CDR3 is 15 amino acids. Trimming cost V 5 bases and J 2 bases; bases outside gene matches: 7. Germline V CDR1 and CDR2: SGHTA, FQGNSA. This CDR3 is CASSARGTGTYEQYF. The CDR3 DNA reads as TGTGCCAGCAGCGCCCGGGGGACAGGGACCTACGAGCAGTACTTC.

The rearrangement links TRBV19 to TRBJ2-1; a weak D match, TRBD1 (6 bases). V lost 7 bases, J lost 3 bases, and 10 bases lay in between. CDR3 length: 13 amino acids. Germline CDR1 is LNHDA and CDR2 is SQIVND (reference sequence). The CDR3 coding sequence is TGTGCCAGTACCCGGACAGACTACAATGAGCAGTTCTTC. Protein sequence: CASTRTDYNEQFF.

The chain links TRBV10-1 to TRBJ1-5, with D uncertain. The CDR3 loop spans 12 amino acids. CDR1 and CDR2 (germline): WNHNN, SYGVQD (reference sequence). Trimming took off 3 bases at V and 7 bases at J, with 7 bases between the two ends. CDR3 loop: CASSDSRQPQHF. In DNA, the CDR3 is TGCGCCAGCAGTGACAGCAGGCAGCCCCAGCATTTT.